A single sample is the source of the 26 T cell receptor beta chains below, sequenced in a study of post-analysis software for immune sequencing data. Unique molecular identifiers were built into the TCR beta cDNA libraries. TCRdb re-called the PCR reads through MiXCR, storing one row per CDR3 protein. This sample has hundreds of thousands of distinct CDR3 sequences, with roughly 38% found just once. These receptors' targets are unknown. Whole-study findings and limits: In patients, TRBV5-6, TRBV5-1 and TRBV20-1 belonged to five TRBV segments found more frequently than in controls.

Sequencing was carried out using blood. The receptors here all came from a girl aged 2-10 years with multiple sclerosis.

In its sample, this clonotype was seen once. CDR3 region: CASSQTGGEASTDTQYF. In DNA, the CDR3 is TGCGCCAGCAGCCAGACAGGGGGCGAAGCCTCCACAGATACGCAGTATTTT. The gene calls are TRBV5-1 and TRBJ2-3, with 10 nucleotides matching TRBD1. The CDR3 totals 17 residues. V trimming: 4 bases; J trimming: 2 bases; junction bases outside the gene matches: 10. Germline lookup yields CDR1 SGHRS and CDR2 YFSETQ.

CDR3 sequence (DNA): TGTGCCAGCAGTTCTCTCGCAGGGGGCTCGGGAGAGACCCAGTACTTC. The encoded protein is CASSSLAGGSGETQYF. J is TRBJ2-5 and V is TRBV6-6, with 8 bases identical to TRBD1. With 4 bases clipped from V and 4 bases from J, the junction kept 11 bases outside the gene matches. Looked up from germline, CDR1 is MNHNY and CDR2 is SVGAGI (reference sequence). The CDR3 runs to 16 residues.

The J gene is TRBJ1-2, the V gene TRBV6-5; D might be TRBD1 (5 bases). V was clipped by 0 bases and J by 4 bases, with 15 bases between them. This CDR3 spans 16 amino acids. Germline V gene sequence: CDR1 MNHEY, CDR2 SVGAGI. The CDR3 DNA sequence: TGTGCCAGCAGTTACTCGAAGTATGGGGGATCCTATGGCTACACCTTC. Translated, it gives CASSYSKYGGSYGYTF.

This clonotype appeared a few times. This chain joins TRBV28 and TRBJ2-7; 10 bases line up with TRBD1. The J call may not be correct, given that the DNA end is closer to TRBJ2-5. The germline V gene has CDR1 MDHEN and CDR2 SYDVKM. The CDR3 is 18 residues long. CDR3 region: CASSLSVRTGGIEETQYF. DNA of the CDR3: TGTGCCAGCAGTTTATCTGTGCGGACAGGGGGAATCGAGGAGACCCAGTACTTC.

Here the CDR3 reads CSVCTESTDTQYF. In DNA, the CDR3 is TGCAGCGTCTGCACAGAGAGCACAGATACGCAGTATTTT. The rearrangement uses TRBV29-1 and TRBJ2-3; D remains ambiguous. The CDR3 extends over 13 amino acids. The germline gives CDR1 SQVTM, CDR2 ANQGSEA. The V gene lost 6 bases and the J gene lost 0 bases, with 10 bases spanning the gap.

This clonotype was observed a few times. The chain joins TRBV29-1 to TRBJ1-1; no clear D gene. The germline V gene encodes CDR1 SQVTM and CDR2 ANQGSEA. The CDR3 has 16 residues. Trimming took off 4 bases at V and 1 base at J, with 19 bases between the two ends. The CDR3 coding sequence is TGCAGCGTTGTCCTCCACCAAAAAGGGTCGAACACTGAAGCTTTCTTT. Its translation is CSVVLHQKGSNTEAFF.

The chain joins TRBV3-1 to TRBJ2-1; TRBD1 agrees at 8 bases. Germline assignment: CDR1 LGHDT and CDR2 YNNKEL (reference sequence). After removal of 5 bases from V and 6 bases from J, the junction contained 9 bases not matched to a gene. The CDR3 totals 15 residues. CDR3 nucleotides: TGTGCCAGCAGCTACCACAGGGGGACCTTCAATGAGCAGTTCTTC. It encodes CASSYHRGTFNEQFF.

This clonotype appeared a few times. CDR3 bases: TGTGCCAGCAGAGTCCAGGGGAGAGGTAGCAATCAGCCCCAGCATTTT. As protein: CASRVQGRGSNQPQHF. This chain uses TRBV6-6 with TRBJ1-5, with D possibly TRBD1 on 6 matching bases. The CDR3 sequence is 16 residues long. CDR1 is MNHNY and CDR2 is SVGAGI in the germline V gene (reference sequence). V was shortened by 6 bases and J by 0 bases, with 15 bases between the two germline ends.

This rearrangement joins TRBV13 to TRBJ2-7; TRBD2 matches at 9 bases. This CDR3 contains 17 residues. Germline CDR1 reads PRHDT; CDR2 reads FYEKMQ (reference sequence). Trimming removed 5 bases from V and 3 bases from J; junction bases left unmatched: 14. The CDR3 DNA reads TGTGCCAGCAGCCGCCCGGAGGGTAGCGGGAGTATCTACGAGCAGTACTTC. This translates into CASSRPEGSGSIYEQYF.

J is TRBJ1-6 and V is TRBV6-6; D is uncertain. The CDR3 covers 17 residues. V shed 6 bases and J shed 7 bases, with 22 bases lying between them. Germline CDR1 reads MNHNY; CDR2 reads SVGAGI (reference sequence). In nucleotides, the CDR3 is TGTGCCAGCAGGCGCCAGCCGAGAGGCGGAGAGAATTCACCCCTCCACTTT. Its protein is CASRRQPRGGENSPLHF.

This chain connects TRBV12-3 or TRBV12-4 to TRBJ2-1; D is unresolved. The CDR3 spans 14 residues. The V and J ends lost 6 bases and 0 bases respectively, with 9 bases between them. The CDR3 protein is CASRDIGSYNEQFF. The CDR3 nucleotides read TGTGCCAGCAGGGATATAGGCTCCTACAATGAGCAGTTCTTC.

Note on this clonotype: Possible read error: a much larger clone is one base away. The chain has TRBV10-3 and TRBJ2-5; perhaps TRBD1 as D (5 bases). The germline CDR1 and CDR2 sequences are ENHRY and SYGVKD. This CDR3 has 14 residues. The CDR3 region has the DNA TGTGCCACCGCGTCCAGGGCGGACCAAGAGGCCCAGTACTTC. Translating it yields CATASRADQEAQYF.

The chain is built from TRBV20-1 and TRBJ1-1, with unresolved D. The V end lost 2 bases, the J end lost 5 bases, and 18 bases lay between the germline ends. CDR1 is DFQATT, CDR2 SNEGSKA, per germline (reference sequence). This CDR3 comprises 15 residues. CDR3 bases: TGCAGTGCTAGACCCCACGTCGGGGTGAGGACTGAAGCTTTCTTT. The encoded protein is CSARPHVGVRTEAFF.

In its sample, this clonotype was seen a few times. The chain joins TRBV7-9 to TRBJ2-1; 8 positions match TRBD2. The CDR3 totals 17 residues. Germline V CDR1 and CDR2: SEHNR, FQNEAQ (reference sequence). The ends lost 4 bases at V and 4 bases at J; junction bases unmatched: 12. The CDR3 DNA follows: TGTGCCAGCAGCTCCTTCGGGGGGGGCCTTAGGTACAATGAGCAGTTCTTC. Translated, it gives CASSSFGGGLRYNEQFF.

J is TRBJ2-3 and V is TRBV7-9; TRBD2 aligns across 10 bases. CDR3 length: 16 residues. Trimming removed 5 bases from V and 2 bases from J; junction bases left unmatched: 7. Germline values: CDR1 SEHNR, CDR2 FQNEAQ (reference sequence). The CDR3 loop reads CASSPRTSGYTDTQYF. Here the CDR3 DNA reads TGTGCCAGCAGCCCGAGGACTAGCGGCTACACAGATACGCAGTATTTT.

This clonotype turned up a few times. The chain carries TRBV20-1 and TRBJ1-4, with 10 bases that match TRBD1. J gave up 7 bases and V 3 bases, and 2 bases lay outside the gene matches. Germline lookup yields CDR1 DFQATT and CDR2 SNEGSKA (reference sequence). The CDR3 contains 13 residues. The chain's CDR3 is CSASRDRGEKLFF. The DNA for the CDR3 is TGCAGTGCTAGCCGGGACAGGGGTGAAAAACTGTTTTTT.

The rearrangement links TRBV29-1 to TRBJ2-7, with D perhaps matching TRBD1 (5 bases). Trimming left V 4 bases short and J 6 bases short, with 16 bases between. CDR1 and CDR2 from the germline V gene are SQVTM and ANQGSEA. The CDR3 consists of 13 residues. CDR3 in amino acids: CSVVGQGGGEQYF. CDR3 nucleotide sequence: TGCAGCGTTGTCGGGCAGGGTGGTGGCGAGCAGTACTTC.

This clonotype has just a few counts. The chain recombines TRBV29-1 with TRBJ2-1, with TRBD2 matching over 9 bases. The CDR3 runs to 16 residues. Looked up from germline, CDR1 is SQVTM and CDR2 is ANQGSEA. V gave up 4 bases and J gave up 8 bases; unmatched junction bases: 15. CDR3 sequence reads: CSVGVAGVISLHEQFF. The DNA for the CDR3 is TGCAGCGTTGGAGTAGCGGGAGTTATATCTTTACATGAGCAGTTCTTC.

This clonotype has just a few counts. The rearrangement uses TRBV18 and TRBJ2-7; 7 bases line up with TRBD1. J gave up 4 bases and V 2 bases, and 8 bases lay outside the gene matches. Germline assignment: CDR1 KGHSH and CDR2 LQKENI. This CDR3 region has 15 residues. CDR3 in DNA: TGTGCCAGCTCACCAATCGGGACAGAGGAGTACGAGCAGTACTTC. Amino acid sequence: CASSPIGTEEYEQYF.

The chain couples TRBV29-1 to TRBJ1-2; 10 bases are shared with TRBD1. This CDR3 region has 17 residues. After removal of 0 bases from V and 2 bases from J, the junction contained 9 bases not matched to a gene. Per the germline V gene, CDR1 is SQVTM and CDR2 is ANQGSEA. The CDR3 here is CSVEDRRDRGWNYGYTF. DNA of the CDR3: TGCAGCGTTGAAGATCGAAGGGACAGGGGATGGAACTATGGCTACACCTTC.

The chain uses TRBV3-1 and TRBJ2-7, with 8 bases matching TRBD1. CDR1 and CDR2 from the germline V gene are LGHDT and YNNKEL (reference sequence). V lost 4 bases, J lost 9 bases, and 17 bases stayed unmatched. This CDR3 comprises 16 residues. This chain's CDR3 is CASSRNTGTGGKRQYF. CDR3 coding DNA: TGTGCCAGCAGCCGGAACACCGGGACAGGCGGTAAAAGGCAGTACTTC.

This clonotype has a handful of counts. The V call is TRBV20-1, the J call TRBJ2-1; 11 bases are shared with TRBD2. The CDR3 is made up of 14 amino acids. With V trimmed by 3 bases and J by 4 bases, 2 bases remained unmatched. Germline CDR1 and CDR2: DFQATT and SNEGSKA (reference sequence). The CDR3: CSARSSGGYNEQFF. Written as DNA, the CDR3 is TGCAGTGCTAGGTCTAGCGGGGGGTACAATGAGCAGTTCTTC.

This sequence joins TRBV7-6 and TRBJ2-3; the D gene is possibly TRBD2 (6 bases). The CDR3 length is 15 residues. The V end was cut by 3 bases, the J end by 7 bases, with 17 bases between. Germline assignment: CDR1 SGHVS and CDR2 FNYEAQ. The CDR3, as DNA: TGTGCCAGCAGCTTCGACGGGGGATGGTTAAATACGCAGTATTTT. Encoded protein: CASSFDGGWLNTQYF.

This clonotype turned up a few times. The chain recombines TRBV20-1 with TRBJ2-7; D may match TRBD1 or TRBD2 (5 bases each). The ends were cut back, 0 bases at V and 6 bases at J, with 18 bases in the middle. This CDR3 has 15 residues. Germline V lookup: CDR1 DFQATT, CDR2 SNEGSKA (reference sequence). DNA for the CDR3: TGCAGTGCTAGAGATAACAGGTCCCCTGCGGGCGAGCAGTACTTC. Protein product: CSARDNRSPAGEQYF.

The chain is built from TRBV20-1 and TRBJ2-7; D remains unclear. Germline loops: CDR1 DFQATT, CDR2 SNEGSKA (reference sequence). This CDR3 spans 12 amino acids. V lost 2 bases and J lost 4, with 9 bases in between. CDR3 DNA sequence: TGCAGTGCTAGATTGTTAGGGTACGAGCAGTACTTC. Its translation: CSARLLGYEQYF.

The rearrangement links TRBV20-1 to TRBJ2-3; 7 nucleotides line up with TRBD2. Trimming at V came to 3 bases and at J to 2 bases, leaving 5 bases not matched to a gene. Looked up from germline, CDR1 is DFQATT and CDR2 is SNEGSKA (reference sequence). The CDR3 sequence is 14 residues long. The CDR3 is CSASISGDTDTQYF. CDR3 bases: TGCAGTGCTAGCATCAGCGGGGACACAGATACGCAGTATTTT.